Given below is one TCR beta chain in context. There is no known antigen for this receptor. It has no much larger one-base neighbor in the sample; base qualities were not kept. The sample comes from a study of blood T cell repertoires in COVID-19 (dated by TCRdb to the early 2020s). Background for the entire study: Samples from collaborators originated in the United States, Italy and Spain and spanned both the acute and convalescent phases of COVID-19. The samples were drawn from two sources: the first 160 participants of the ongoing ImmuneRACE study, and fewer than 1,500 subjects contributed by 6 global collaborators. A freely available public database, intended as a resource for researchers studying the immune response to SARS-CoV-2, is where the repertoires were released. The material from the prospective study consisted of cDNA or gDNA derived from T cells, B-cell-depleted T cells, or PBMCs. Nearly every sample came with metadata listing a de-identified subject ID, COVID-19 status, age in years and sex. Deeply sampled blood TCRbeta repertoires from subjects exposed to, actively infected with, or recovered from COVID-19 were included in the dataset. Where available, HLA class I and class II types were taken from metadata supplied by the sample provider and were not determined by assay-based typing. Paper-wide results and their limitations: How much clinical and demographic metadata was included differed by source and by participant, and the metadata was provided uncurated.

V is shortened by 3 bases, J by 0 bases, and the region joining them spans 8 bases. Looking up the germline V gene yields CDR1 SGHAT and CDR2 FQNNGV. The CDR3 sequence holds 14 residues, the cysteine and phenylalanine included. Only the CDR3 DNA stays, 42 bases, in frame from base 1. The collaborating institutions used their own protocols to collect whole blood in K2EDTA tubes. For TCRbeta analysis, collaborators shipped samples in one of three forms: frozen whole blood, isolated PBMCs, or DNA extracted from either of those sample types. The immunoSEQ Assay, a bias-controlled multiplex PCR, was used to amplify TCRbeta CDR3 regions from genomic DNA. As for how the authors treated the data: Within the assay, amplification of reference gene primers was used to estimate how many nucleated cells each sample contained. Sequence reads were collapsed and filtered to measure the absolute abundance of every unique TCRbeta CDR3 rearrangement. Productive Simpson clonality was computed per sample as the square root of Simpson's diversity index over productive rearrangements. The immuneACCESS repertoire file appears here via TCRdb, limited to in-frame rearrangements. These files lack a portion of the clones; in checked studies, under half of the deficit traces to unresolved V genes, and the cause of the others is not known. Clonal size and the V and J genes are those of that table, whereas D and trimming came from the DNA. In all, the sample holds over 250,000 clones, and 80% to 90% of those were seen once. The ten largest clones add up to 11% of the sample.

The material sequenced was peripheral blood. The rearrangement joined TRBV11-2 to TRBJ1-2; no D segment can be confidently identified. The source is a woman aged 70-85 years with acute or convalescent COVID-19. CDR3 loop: CASSLRTTNYGYTF. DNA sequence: TGTGCCAGCAGCTTGAGGACTACTAACTATGGCTACACCTTC.